This T cell receptor (beta chain) was identified during a study of cytomegalovirus exposure and HLA in healthy donors. Study-level points and caveats: One later analysis reportedly identified an Asian-associated ancestry cluster that showed fewer N-insertions than the approximately 670-donor mean. A link between a missense DCLRE1C variant and TCR beta V- and J-gene trimming emerged from a later analysis. CMV serostatus alone was available as immune exposure information.

Concerning this clone: Its antigen remains unidentified.

Germline values: CDR1 LNHDA, CDR2 SQIVND (reference sequence). Trimming shortened V by 7 bases and J by 1 base, and 11 bases separated the two germline ends. There are 14 residues in the CDR3. PCR primers comprised 60 Vbeta and 13 Jbeta primers. Source study methods: Approximately 72 million unique TCR beta chains, around 11 million of them shared, were counted by a later analysis. Method: immunoSEQ multiplex PCR; TCRdb's copy keeps in-frame clones and lacks some. For V, J and clone size, that table is used; D and trimming come from the DNA. Among approximately 110,000 clones listed, around 74% were seen once.

The J gene is TRBJ1-5, the V gene TRBV19; the D gene is possibly TRBD1 (5 bases). The sample comprised PBMCs. The clonotype originates from a man in his forties or fifties in good health and CMV-seronegative. The CDR3 region is CASKQEGSNQPQHF. Here the CDR3 DNA reads TGTGCCAGTAAACAGGAAGGCAGCAATCAGCCCCAGCATTTT.